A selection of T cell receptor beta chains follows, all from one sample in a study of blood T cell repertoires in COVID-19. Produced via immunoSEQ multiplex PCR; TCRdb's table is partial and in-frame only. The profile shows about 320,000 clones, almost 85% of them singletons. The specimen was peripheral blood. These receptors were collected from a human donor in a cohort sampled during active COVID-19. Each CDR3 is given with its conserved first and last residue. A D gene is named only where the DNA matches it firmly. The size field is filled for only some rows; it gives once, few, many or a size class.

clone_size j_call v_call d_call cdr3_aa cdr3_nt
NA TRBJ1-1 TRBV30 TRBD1 CAWSRTGTMNTEAFF TGTGCCTGGAGTCGGACAGGGACCATGAACACTGAAGCTTTCTTT
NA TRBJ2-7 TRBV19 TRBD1 CASSMTGSPSYEQYF TGTGCCAGTAGTATGACAGGGAGTCCTTCCTACGAGCAGTACTTC
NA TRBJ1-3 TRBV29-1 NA CSVEGQGGNTIYF TGCAGCGTTGAAGGTCAGGGAGGAAACACCATATATTTT
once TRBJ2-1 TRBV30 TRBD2 CAWSPGGDEQFF TGTGCCTGGAGTCCCGGGGGGGACGAGCAGTTCTTC
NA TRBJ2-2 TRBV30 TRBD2 CAWSLRGFSNTGELFF TGTGCCTGGAGCCTGCGGGGGTTTTCGAACACCGGGGAGCTGTTTTTT
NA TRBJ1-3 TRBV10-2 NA CASSEGGSSGNTIYF TGCGCCAGCAGTGAGGGGGGGAGCTCTGGAAACACCATATATTTT
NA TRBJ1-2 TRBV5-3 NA CARSLLEGAGGYTF TGTGCCAGAAGCTTGTTGGAGGGCGCTGGCGGCTACACCTTC
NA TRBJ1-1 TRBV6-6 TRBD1 CASNPPGTGRNTEAFF TGTGCCAGCAATCCGCCTGGGACAGGTAGGAACACTGAAGCTTTCTTT
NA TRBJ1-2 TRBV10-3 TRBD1 CAISGDRVGGYTF TGTGCCATCAGTGGGGACAGGGTAGGCGGCTACACCTTC
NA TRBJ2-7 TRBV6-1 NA CASSDGGGVYEQYF TGTGCCAGCAGTGATGGTGGCGGGGTCTACGAGCAGTACTTC
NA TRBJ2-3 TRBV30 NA CAWSLRLPWDTQYF TGTGCCTGGAGTCTAAGACTTCCTTGGGATACGCAGTATTTT
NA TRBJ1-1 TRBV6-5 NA CASSYRQGLTEAFF TGTGCCAGCAGTTACAGGCAGGGGCTCACTGAAGCTTTCTTT
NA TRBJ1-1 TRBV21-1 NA CASKPFFVQGAEAFF TGTGCCAGCAAACCGTTTTTCGTCCAGGGGGCTGAAGCTTTCTTT
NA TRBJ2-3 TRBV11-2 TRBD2 CASSLRTFASGGGLDTQYF TGTGCCAGCAGCTTAAGGACGTTCGCCAGCGGGGGGGGATTAGATACGCAGTATTTT
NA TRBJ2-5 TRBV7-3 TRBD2 CASHTGGRHGWLGTSVEETQYF TGTGCCAGCCACACGGGGGGTCGACACGGTTGGTTGGGGACTAGCGTTGAAGAGACCCAGTACTTC
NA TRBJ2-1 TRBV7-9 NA CASSFGGATYNEQFF TGTGCCAGCAGCTTTGGCGGGGCTACCTACAATGAGCAGTTCTTC
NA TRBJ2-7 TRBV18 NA CASSPLQDIRYEQYF TGTGCCAGCTCACCACTGCAGGATATACGCTACGAGCAGTACTTC
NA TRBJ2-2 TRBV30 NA CAWSTGANTGELFF TGTGCCTGGTCGACAGGCGCGAACACCGGGGAGCTGTTTTTT
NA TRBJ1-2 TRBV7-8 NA CASSPLRHDYGYTF TGTGCCAGCAGCCCGTTGAGACACGACTATGGCTACACCTTC
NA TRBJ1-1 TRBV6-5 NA CATNGGTEAFF TGTGCCACCAACGGGGGCACTGAAGCTTTCTTT
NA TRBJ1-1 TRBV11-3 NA CASSLAGSNTEAFF TGTGCCAGCAGCTTAGCGGGGTCTAACACTGAAGCTTTCTTT
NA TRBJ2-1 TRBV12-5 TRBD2 CASGLDTSGTNEQFF TGTGCTAGTGGTTTGGACACTAGCGGTACCAATGAGCAGTTCTTC
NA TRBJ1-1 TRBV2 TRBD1 CASNPGTGGLNTEAFF TGTGCCAGCAACCCCGGGACAGGAGGCCTGAACACTGAAGCTTTCTTT